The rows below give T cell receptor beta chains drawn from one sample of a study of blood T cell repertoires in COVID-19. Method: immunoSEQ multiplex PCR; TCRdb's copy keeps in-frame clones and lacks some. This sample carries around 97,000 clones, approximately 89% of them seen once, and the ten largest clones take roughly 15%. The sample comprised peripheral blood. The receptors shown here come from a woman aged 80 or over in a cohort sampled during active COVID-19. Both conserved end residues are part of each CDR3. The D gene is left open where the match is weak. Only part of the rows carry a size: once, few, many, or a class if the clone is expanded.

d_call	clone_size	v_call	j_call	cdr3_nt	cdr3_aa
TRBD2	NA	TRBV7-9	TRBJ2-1	TGTGCCAGCTCGGGAGTTAGCGGGAGTGCCTACAATGAGCAGTTCTTC	CASSGVSGSAYNEQFF
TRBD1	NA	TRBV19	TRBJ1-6	TGTGCCAGTACGGGCAGGGGGAATTCACCCCTCCACTTT	CASTGRGNSPLHF
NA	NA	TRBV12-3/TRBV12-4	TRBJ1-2	TGTGCCAGCAGTTTTCTCTATGGCTACACCTTC	CASSFLYGYTF
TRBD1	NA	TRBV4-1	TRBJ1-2	TGCGCCAGCAGCCAAGCGCGGCCAGGGGGCGATGGCTACACCTTC	CASSQARPGGDGYTF
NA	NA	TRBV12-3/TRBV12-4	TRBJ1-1	TGTGCCAGCCGGACATTGATGAACACTGAAGCTTTCTTT	CASRTLMNTEAFF
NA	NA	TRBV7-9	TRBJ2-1	TGTGCCAGCAGCTTAGAGGGAAGGGGGAATGAGCAGTTCTTC	CASSLEGRGNEQFF
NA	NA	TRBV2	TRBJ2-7	TGTGCCAGCAGTGTACAGGCCTACGAGCAGTACTTC	CASSVQAYEQYF
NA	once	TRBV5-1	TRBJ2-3	TGCGCCAGCAGCTTGGAGGACTTAGTCACAGATACGCAGTATTTT	CASSLEDLVTDTQYF
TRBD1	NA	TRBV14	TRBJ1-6	TGTGCCAGCAGCCATAAAGGGGGCAGGGCCAATTCACCCCTCCACTTT	CASSHKGGRANSPLHF
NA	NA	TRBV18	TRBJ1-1	TGTGCCAGCTCCGAACAGAGAACAGGGACTGAAGCTTTCTTT	CASSEQRTGTEAFF
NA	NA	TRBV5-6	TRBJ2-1	TGTGCCAGCACCAGGGCGAACTCCTACAATGAGCAGTTCTTC	CASTRANSYNEQFF
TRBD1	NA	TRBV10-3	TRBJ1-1	TGTGCCATCAGGACAGGGGGCGACACTGAAGCTTTCTTT	CAIRTGGDTEAFF
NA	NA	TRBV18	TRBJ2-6	TGTGCCAGCTCACCACAACAGGTCTCTGGGGCCAACGTCCTGACTTTC	CASSPQQVSGANVLTF
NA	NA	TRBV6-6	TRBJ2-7	TGTGCCAGCAGTTCACAGGGCGACGAGCAGTACTTC	CASSSQGDEQYF
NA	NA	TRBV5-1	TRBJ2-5	TGCGCCAGCAGCTTGAGGTTCCAGGGAGAGACCCAGTACTTC	CASSLRFQGETQYF
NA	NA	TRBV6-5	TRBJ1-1	TGTGCCAGCAGTTTGATACTTGGGAACACTGAAGCTTTCTTT	CASSLILGNTEAFF